Presented here are 23 T cell receptor beta chains from one specimen sequenced in a study of blood T cell repertoires in COVID-19. Data came from immunoSEQ multiplex PCR; TCRdb stores just in-frame clones and leaves some out. Of some 190,000 clones in the sample, over 75% were seen once. The sequenced sample was peripheral blood. The receptor set was obtained from a woman in her forties who had recovered from COVID-19.

The rearrangement joins TRBV19 to TRBJ1-2; tentatively, D is TRBD1 (6 bases). Germline-derived CDR1 and CDR2 are LNHDA and SQIVND (reference sequence). With 6 bases removed from V and 4 bases from J, the gap between germline ends came to 24 bases. This CDR3 region has 17 residues. The CDR3 here is CASSLQGFAYTTYGYTF. The CDR3 nucleotides are TGTGCCAGTAGCTTACAGGGATTCGCTTACACAACCTATGGCTACACCTTC.

The genes are TRBV19 and TRBJ2-2; D may be TRBD1 (5 bases). Trimming cost V 2 bases and J 3 bases, with 13 bases left between them. Looked up from germline, CDR1 is LNHDA and CDR2 is SQIVND (reference sequence). The CDR3 loop spans 16 amino acids. CDR3 sequence: CASSIQDSIDTGELFF. The DNA for the CDR3 is TGTGCCAGTAGTATACAAGACAGTATTGACACCGGGGAGCTGTTTTTT.

This sequence joins TRBV20-1 and TRBJ2-1; D is possibly TRBD1 (5 bases). CDR1 is DFQATT, CDR2 SNEGSKA, per germline (reference sequence). The CDR3 consists of 16 residues. Between the trimmed V and J ends, which lost 4 bases and 4 bases, there was a span of 20 bases. The CDR3 DNA reads TGCAGTGCTAATGAAATCAGGCGGCAGGGTTACAATGAGCAGTTCTTC. As protein: CSANEIRRQGYNEQFF.

The V gene is TRBV5-1, the J gene TRBJ2-5; D is undetermined. Germline V gene sequence: CDR1 SGHRS, CDR2 YFSETQ. This CDR3 has 14 residues. V lost 0 bases and J 1 base, leaving 7 bases between the germline ends. The CDR3 nucleotides read TGCGCCAGCAGCTTGGCCACTTCCCAAGAGACCCAGTACTTC. Its translation: CASSLATSQETQYF.

The V call is TRBV15, the J call TRBJ2-1, with TRBD1 matching 7 bases. The CDR3 loop spans 16 amino acids. V was pared by 3 bases and J by 1 base, with 6 bases of the junction left unmatched. The germline V gene has CDR1 LNHNV and CDR2 YYDKDF (reference sequence). This CDR3 is CATSRDRDRSYNEQFF. The CDR3, as DNA: TGTGCCACCAGCAGGGACCGGGACAGATCCTACAATGAGCAGTTCTTC. Using reference TRBV15 and TRBJ2-1 for the parts outside the CDR3, the full variable domain is DAMVIQNPRYQVTQFGKPVTLSCSQTLNHNVMYWYQQKSSQAPKLLFHYYDKDFNNEADTPDNFQSRRPNTSFCFLDIRSPGLGDTAMYLCATSRDRDRSYNEQFFGPGTRLTVL.

The rearrangement links TRBV28 to TRBJ2-2; D is ambiguous. This CDR3 spans 13 amino acids. With 1 base removed from V and 6 bases from J, the gap between germline ends came to 6 bases. Germline CDR1 and CDR2: MDHEN and SYDVKM. CDR3 amino acids: CASSLLQAGELFF. CDR3 DNA: TGTGCCAGCAGTTTATTGCAGGCCGGGGAGCTGTTTTTT. The full variable domain, rest sourced from reference TRBV28 and TRBJ2-2, is DVKVTQSSRYLVKRTGEKVFLECVQDMDHENMFWYRQDPGLGLRLIYFSYDVKMKEKGDIPEGYSVSREKKERFSLILESASTNQTSMYLCASSLLQAGELFFGEGSRLTVL.

The CDR3 is CASSYSGAQNTEAFF. The CDR3 region has the DNA TGTGCCAGCAGTTACTCAGGGGCACAGAACACTGAAGCTTTCTTT. The chain is built from TRBV6-5 and TRBJ1-1; tentatively, D is TRBD1 (5 bases). V lost 0 bases and J lost 1, with 9 bases in between. Germline V CDR1 and CDR2: MNHEY, SVGAGI. The CDR3 covers 15 residues.

In its sample, this clone was seen once. The chain recombines TRBV4-2 with TRBJ2-1; TRBD2 matches at 8 bases. The CDR3 length is 15 residues. With 1 base clipped from V and 3 bases from J, the junction kept 2 bases outside the gene matches. The V gene's germline CDR1 is LGHNA and CDR2 YNFKEQ. In DNA form, the CDR3 reads TGTGCCAGCAGCCAAGGACTAGCGAACTACAATGAGCAGTTCTTC. Translated: CASSQGLANYNEQFF.

The chain combines TRBV11-2 with TRBJ2-5; TRBD2 might be the D (6 bases). CDR3 size: 13 residues. V was clipped by 5 bases and J by 2 bases, with 9 bases between them. Germline-derived CDR1 and CDR2 are SGHAT and FQNNGV. The CDR3 DNA reads TGTGCCAGCAGCCCTCTAGCGCAAGAGACCCAGTACTTC. Translated: CASSPLAQETQYF. Supplemented by reference TRBV11-2 and TRBJ2-5, the full variable domain reads EAGVAQSPRYKIIEKRQSVAFWCNPISGHATLYWYQQILGQGPKLLIQFQNNGVVDDSQLPKDRFSAERLKGVDSTLKIQPAKLEDSAVYLCASSPLAQETQYFGPGTRLLVL.

This clone has just a few counts. The chain is built from TRBV18 and TRBJ2-2; D unclear. This CDR3 is built from 16 residues. Trimming left V 0 bases short and J 2 bases short, with 10 bases between. CDR1 is KGHSH and CDR2 is LQKENI in the germline V gene. CDR3 amino acids: CASSPPAGINTGELFF. CDR3 in DNA: TGTGCCAGCTCACCACCGGCTGGTATTAACACCGGGGAGCTGTTTTTT.

The chain employs TRBV30 and TRBJ2-3, with 8 bases lining up with TRBD2. This CDR3 is built from 13 residues. The germline CDR1 and CDR2 sequences are GTSNPN and SVGIG (reference sequence). Trimming took 2 bases from V and 3 from J; bases not matched to a gene: 1. The CDR3 DNA follows: TGTGCCTGGAGTTCGGGGGGGACAGATACGCAGTATTTT. Its protein product is CAWSSGGTDTQYF.

The chain has TRBV25-1 and TRBJ2-2; 10 bases agree with TRBD2. The germline CDR1 and CDR2 sequences are MGHDK and SYGVNS. Trimming at V came to 1 base and at J to 4 bases, leaving 3 bases not matched to a gene. The length of the CDR3 is 16 residues. In nucleotides, the CDR3 is TGTGCCAGCAGTGAATCGTCTAGCGGGAGCACCGGGGAGCTGTTTTTT. Protein: CASSESSSGSTGELFF. The full variable domain, in which reference TRBV25-1 and TRBJ2-2 provide the parts outside the CDR3, is EADIYQTPRYLVIGTGKKITLECSQTMGHDKMYWYQQDPGMELHLIHYSYGVNSTEKGDLSSESTVSRIRTEHFPLTLESARPSHTSQYLCASSESSSGSTGELFFGEGSRLTVL.

V and J are TRBV27 and TRBJ2-1; 9 positions agree with TRBD2. Unmatched junction bases numbered 8, after V lost 5 bases and J lost 0 bases. This CDR3 has 17 amino acids. Looked up from germline, CDR1 is MNHEY and CDR2 is SMNVEV (reference sequence). The CDR3 spells CASSKLAGPSSYNEQFF. The CDR3 DNA reads TGTGCCAGCAGTAAGCTAGCGGGGCCAAGCTCCTACAATGAGCAGTTCTTC.

This clone was counted only a few times. V and J are TRBV30 and TRBJ1-6, with D tentatively TRBD1 (5 bases). The CDR3 is made up of 11 amino acids. CDR1 and CDR2 from the germline V gene are GTSNPN and SVGIG (reference sequence). Trimming cost V 7 bases and J 8 bases, with 9 bases left between them. The CDR3 loop reads CASGSDSPLHF. The CDR3 DNA sequence: TGTGCCTCAGGGTCGGATTCACCCCTCCACTTT.

V and J are TRBV7-9 and TRBJ2-3, with 9 bases fitting TRBD2. The CDR3 has 15 residues. Germline V CDR1 and CDR2: SEHNR, FQNEAQ (reference sequence). Trimming took 4 bases from V and 5 from J; bases not matched to a gene: 7. CDR3 sequence: CASSSLAGPVDTQYF. CDR3 DNA sequence: TGTGCCAGCAGCTCCCTAGCGGGACCGGTAGATACGCAGTATTTT.

The rearrangement joins TRBV7-8 to TRBJ2-1; 8 nucleotides align to TRBD1. Germline CDR1 reads SGHVS; CDR2 reads FQNEAQ. This CDR3 is built from 14 residues. Unmatched junction bases numbered 9, after V lost 5 bases and J lost 9 bases. CDR3 bases: TGTGCCAGCAGCCAGGACAGGGAGGCAAGTGAGCAGTTCTTC. Translating it yields CASSQDREASEQFF.

Only a few counts were recorded for this clone. The same CDR3 can be traced to other DNA sequences in this sample. This chain links TRBV3-1 (or the pseudogene TRBV3-2) with TRBJ2-3; 7 bases are shared with TRBD2. V dropped 0 bases and J dropped 0; count of bases not matched to a gene: 3. The germline CDR1 and CDR2 sequences are LGHDT and YNNKEL (reference sequence). CDR3 length equals 16 residues. The CDR3 loop reads CASSQEASGSTDTQYF. CDR3 in DNA: TGTGCCAGCAGCCAAGAGGCTAGCGGTAGCACAGATACGCAGTATTTT.

J is TRBJ2-7 and V is TRBV18; 8 bases agree with TRBD2. Trimming at V came to 2 bases and at J to 2 bases, leaving 2 bases not matched to a gene. This CDR3 has 14 residues. CDR1 and CDR2 from the germline V gene are KGHSH and LQKENI. The CDR3 reads CASSPSGGTYEQYF. The CDR3 bases are TGTGCCAGCTCACCAAGCGGGGGTACCTACGAGCAGTACTTC.

V gene TRBV18 combines with J gene TRBJ1-2; D call uncertain. CDR3 length: 15 residues. The germline CDR1 and CDR2 sequences are KGHSH and LQKENI. Trimming pared 6 bases from V and 4 bases from J, leaving 18 bases between. The CDR3 spells CASSPKNQNLYGYTF. CDR3 in DNA: TGTGCCAGCTCCCCCAAAAATCAGAACCTCTATGGCTACACCTTC.

The chain links TRBV27 to TRBJ2-6; 8 positions agree with TRBD1. The CDR3 is made up of 15 amino acids. The V gene's germline CDR1 is MNHEY and CDR2 SMNVEV (reference sequence). Trimming at V came to 2 bases and at J to 12 bases, leaving 9 bases not matched to a gene. This CDR3 reads CASSLRTGPRLVLTF. The DNA for the CDR3 is TGTGCCAGCAGTTTAAGGACAGGGCCACGGCTCGTCCTGACTTTC.

The chain uses TRBV9 and TRBJ1-4; 7 nucleotides line up with TRBD1. Germline CDR1 and CDR2: SGDLS and YYNGEE. The CDR3 extends over 15 amino acids. V was clipped by 3 bases and J by 5 bases; unmatched bases: 7. The CDR3 loop is CASSATTGTNEKLFF. CDR3 DNA: TGTGCCAGCAGCGCGACGACAGGGACGAATGAAAAACTGTTTTTT.

This sequence joins TRBV21-1 and TRBJ1-5; the listed D gene, TRBD1, was not tested against the DNA. TRBV21-1 is annotated as a pseudogene. The CDR3 covers 16 residues. CDR3 loop: CASSAQGTLSNQPQHF. The CDR3 coding sequence is TGTGCCAGCAGCGCGCAGGGTACTTTGAGCAATCAGCCCCAGCATTTT.

This rearrangement joins TRBV9 to TRBJ2-2, with TRBD1 as a possible D gene (5 bases). V lost 2 bases to trimming and J lost 4 bases, with 12 bases between them. Germline loops: CDR1 SGDLS, CDR2 YYNGEE. The CDR3 is 15 residues long. Written as DNA, the CDR3 is TGTGCCAGCAGCGTTGGACATTCGGGCACCGGGGAGCTGTTTTTT. This sequence encodes CASSVGHSGTGELFF.